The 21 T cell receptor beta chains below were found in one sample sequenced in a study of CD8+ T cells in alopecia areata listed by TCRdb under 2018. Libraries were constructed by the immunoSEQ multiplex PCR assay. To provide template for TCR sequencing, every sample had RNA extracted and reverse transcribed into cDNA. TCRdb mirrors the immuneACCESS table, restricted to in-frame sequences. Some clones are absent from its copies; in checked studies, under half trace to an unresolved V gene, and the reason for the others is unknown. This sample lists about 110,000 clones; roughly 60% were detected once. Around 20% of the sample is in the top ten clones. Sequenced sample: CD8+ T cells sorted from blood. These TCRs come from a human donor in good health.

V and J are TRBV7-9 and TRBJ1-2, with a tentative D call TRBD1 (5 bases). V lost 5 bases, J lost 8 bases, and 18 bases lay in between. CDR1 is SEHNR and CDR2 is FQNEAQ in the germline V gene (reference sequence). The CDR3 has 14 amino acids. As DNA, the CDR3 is TGTGCCAGCAGCCCCCGCCGGGACTTGACGGGCTACACCTTC. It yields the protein CASSPRRDLTGYTF. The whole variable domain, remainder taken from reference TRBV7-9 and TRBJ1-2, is DTGVSQNPRHKITKRGQNVTFRCDPISEHNRLYWYRQTLGQGPEFLTYFQNEAQLEKSRLLSDRFSAERPKGSFSTLEIQRTEQGDSAMYLCASSPRRDLTGYTFGSGTRLTVV.

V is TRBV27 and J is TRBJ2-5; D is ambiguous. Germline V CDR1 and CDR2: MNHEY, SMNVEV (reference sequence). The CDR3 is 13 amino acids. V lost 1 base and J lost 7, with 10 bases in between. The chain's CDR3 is CASSLYPYGTQYF. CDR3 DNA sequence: TGTGCCAGCAGTTTATACCCGTACGGGACCCAGTACTTC.

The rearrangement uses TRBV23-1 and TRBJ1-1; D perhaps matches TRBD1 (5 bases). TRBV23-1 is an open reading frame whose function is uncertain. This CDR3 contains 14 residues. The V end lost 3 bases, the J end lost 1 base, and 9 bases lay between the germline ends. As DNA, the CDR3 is TGCGCCAGCAGTCACCAAGACAGGAACACTGAAGCTTTCTTT. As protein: CASSHQDRNTEAFF.

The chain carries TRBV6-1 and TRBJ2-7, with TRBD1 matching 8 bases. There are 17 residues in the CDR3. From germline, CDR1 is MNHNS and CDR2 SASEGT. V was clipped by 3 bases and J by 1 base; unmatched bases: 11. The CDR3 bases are TGTGCCAGCAGTGAGCCGATTGGGACAGGCCCTTCCTACGAGCAGTACTTC. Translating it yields CASSEPIGTGPSYEQYF.

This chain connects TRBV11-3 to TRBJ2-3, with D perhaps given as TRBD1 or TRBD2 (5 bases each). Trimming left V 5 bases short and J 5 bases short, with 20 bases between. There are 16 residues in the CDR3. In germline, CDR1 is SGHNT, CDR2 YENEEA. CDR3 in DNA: TGTGCCAGCAGCCACGGGTTGGGGGTATCCCAAGATACGCAGTATTTT. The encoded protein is CASSHGLGVSQDTQYF.

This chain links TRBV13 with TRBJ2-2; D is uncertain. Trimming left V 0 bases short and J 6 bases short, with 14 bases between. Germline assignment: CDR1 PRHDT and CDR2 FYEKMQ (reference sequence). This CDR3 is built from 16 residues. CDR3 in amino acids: CASSLGGIDIAGELFF. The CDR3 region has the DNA TGTGCCAGCAGCTTAGGAGGGATCGACATTGCCGGGGAGCTGTTTTTT.

CDR3 DNA sequence: TGCAGCGTTTTTCTCGGGATGAACACTGAAGCTTTCTTT. It is translated as CSVFLGMNTEAFF. The chain couples TRBV29-1 to TRBJ1-1; no definite D call. The length of the CDR3 is 13 residues. Trimming pared 5 bases from V and 0 bases from J, leaving 10 bases between. Germline CDR1 SQVTM, CDR2 ANQGSEA.

This CDR3 is CASSPSPSYEQYF. The CDR3, as DNA: TGTGCCAGCAGCCCCTCTCCGTCCTACGAGCAGTACTTC. V gene TRBV13 combines with J gene TRBJ2-7; unclear D gene. V gave up 5 bases and J gave up 1 base, with 9 bases separating them. Germline V CDR1 and CDR2: PRHDT, FYEKMQ (reference sequence). This CDR3 is 13 amino acids long.

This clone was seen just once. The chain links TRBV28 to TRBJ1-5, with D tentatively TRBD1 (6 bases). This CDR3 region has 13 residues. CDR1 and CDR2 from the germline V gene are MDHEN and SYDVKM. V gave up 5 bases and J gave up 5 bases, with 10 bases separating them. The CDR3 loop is CASSPGQDQPQHF. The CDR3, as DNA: TGTGCCAGCAGTCCGGGACAAGATCAGCCCCAGCATTTT.

The CDR3 region is CASSHRLDTSFNEKLFF. CDR3 nucleotides: TGCGCCAGCAGTCACCGCCTTGACACCTCTTTTAATGAAAAACTGTTTTTT. This sequence joins TRBV23-1 and TRBJ1-4; no clear D. TRBV23-1 is an ORF; its function is uncertain. V was cut by 3 bases and J by 4 bases, with 18 bases left in between. This CDR3 is 17 amino acids long.

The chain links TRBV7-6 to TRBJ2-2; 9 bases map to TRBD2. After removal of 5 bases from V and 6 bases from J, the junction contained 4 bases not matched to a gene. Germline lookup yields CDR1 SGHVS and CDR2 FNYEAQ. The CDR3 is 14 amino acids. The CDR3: CASSPGLASGELFF. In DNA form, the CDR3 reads TGTGCCAGCAGCCCAGGACTAGCGTCCGGGGAGCTGTTTTTT.

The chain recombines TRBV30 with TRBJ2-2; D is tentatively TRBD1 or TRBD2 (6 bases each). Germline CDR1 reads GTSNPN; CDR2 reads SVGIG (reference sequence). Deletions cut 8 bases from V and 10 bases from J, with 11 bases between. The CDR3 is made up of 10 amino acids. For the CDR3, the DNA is TGTGCCGGAGGGGGGCTGGAGCTGTTTTTT. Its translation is CAGGGLELFF.

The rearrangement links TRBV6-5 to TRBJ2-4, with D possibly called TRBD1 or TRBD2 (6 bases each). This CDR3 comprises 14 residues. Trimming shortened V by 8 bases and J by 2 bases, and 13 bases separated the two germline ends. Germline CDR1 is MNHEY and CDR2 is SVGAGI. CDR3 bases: TGTGCCAGCTTCCCGGGGGCGCCCAAAAACATTCAGTACTTC. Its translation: CASFPGAPKNIQYF.

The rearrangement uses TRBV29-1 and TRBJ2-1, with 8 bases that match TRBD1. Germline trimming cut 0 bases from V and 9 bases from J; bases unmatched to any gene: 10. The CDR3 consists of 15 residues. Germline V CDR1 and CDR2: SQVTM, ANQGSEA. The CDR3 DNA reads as TGCAGCGTTGAAGACGGACAGGGCCCGACCGGTGAGCAGTTCTTC. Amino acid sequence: CSVEDGQGPTGEQFF.

CDR3 coding DNA: TGTGCCAGCAGCTTGGGAGAGAATTCACCCCTCCACTTT. Its translation is CASSLGENSPLHF. The chain carries TRBV13 and TRBJ1-6; D is unclear. CDR1 is PRHDT, CDR2 FYEKMQ, per germline (reference sequence). Trimming left V 3 bases short and J 7 bases short, with 7 bases between. The CDR3 is 13 amino acids.

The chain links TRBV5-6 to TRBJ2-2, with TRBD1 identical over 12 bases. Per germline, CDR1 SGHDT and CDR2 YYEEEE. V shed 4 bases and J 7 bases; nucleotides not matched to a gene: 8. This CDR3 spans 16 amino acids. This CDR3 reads CASSPGGQGAYGELFF. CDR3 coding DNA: TGTGCCAGCAGCCCCGGGGGACAGGGGGCCTACGGGGAGCTGTTTTTT.

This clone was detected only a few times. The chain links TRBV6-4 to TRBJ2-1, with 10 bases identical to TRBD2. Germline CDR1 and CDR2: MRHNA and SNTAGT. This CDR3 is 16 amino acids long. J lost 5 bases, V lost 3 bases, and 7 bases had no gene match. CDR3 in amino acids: CASSDSSSGGNNEQFF. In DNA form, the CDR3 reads TGTGCCAGCAGTGATTCGTCTAGCGGGGGCAACAATGAGCAGTTCTTC.

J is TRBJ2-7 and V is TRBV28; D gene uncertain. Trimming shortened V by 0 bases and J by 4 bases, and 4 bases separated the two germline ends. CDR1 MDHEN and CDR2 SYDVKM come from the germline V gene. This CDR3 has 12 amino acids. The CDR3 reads CASSLWGYEQYF. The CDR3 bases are TGTGCCAGCAGTTTATGGGGGTACGAGCAGTACTTC.

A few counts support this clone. CDR3 loop: CASSPGQGNYGYTF. Here the CDR3 DNA reads TGTGCCAGCAGCCCGGGACAGGGGAACTATGGCTACACCTTC. The V gene is TRBV4-2, the J gene TRBJ1-2; 10 bases are shared with TRBD1. The germline gives CDR1 LGHNA, CDR2 YNFKEQ. The CDR3 totals 14 residues. The trim removed 4 bases at V and 2 bases at J, leaving 1 base unmatched.

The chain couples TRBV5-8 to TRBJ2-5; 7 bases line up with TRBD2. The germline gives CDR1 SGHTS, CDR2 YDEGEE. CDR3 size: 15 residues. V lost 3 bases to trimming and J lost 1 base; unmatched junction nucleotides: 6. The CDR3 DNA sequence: TGTGCCAGCAGCTCCCCAGCGGGGATCCAAGAGACCCAGTACTTC. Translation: CASSSPAGIQETQYF.

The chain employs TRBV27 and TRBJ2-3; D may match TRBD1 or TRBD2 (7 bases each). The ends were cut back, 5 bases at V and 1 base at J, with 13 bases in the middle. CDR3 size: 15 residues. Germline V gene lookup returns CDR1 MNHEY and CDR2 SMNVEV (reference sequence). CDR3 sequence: CASSDREGGTDTQYF. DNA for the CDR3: TGTGCCAGCAGTGACAGGGAGGGGGGCACAGATACGCAGTATTTT.